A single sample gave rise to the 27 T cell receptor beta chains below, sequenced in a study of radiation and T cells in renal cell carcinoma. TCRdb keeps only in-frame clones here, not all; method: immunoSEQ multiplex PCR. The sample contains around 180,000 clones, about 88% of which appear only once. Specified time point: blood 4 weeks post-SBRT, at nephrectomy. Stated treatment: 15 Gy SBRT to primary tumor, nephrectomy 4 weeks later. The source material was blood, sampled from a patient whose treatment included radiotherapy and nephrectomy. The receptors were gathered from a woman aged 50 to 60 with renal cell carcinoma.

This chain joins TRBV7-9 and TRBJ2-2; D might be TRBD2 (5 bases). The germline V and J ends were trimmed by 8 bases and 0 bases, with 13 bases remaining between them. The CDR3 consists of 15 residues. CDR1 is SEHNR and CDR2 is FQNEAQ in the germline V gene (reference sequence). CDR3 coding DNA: TGTGCCAGCGGAGGTGCCGGATCGAACACCGGGGAGCTGTTTTTT. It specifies CASGGAGSNTGELFF.

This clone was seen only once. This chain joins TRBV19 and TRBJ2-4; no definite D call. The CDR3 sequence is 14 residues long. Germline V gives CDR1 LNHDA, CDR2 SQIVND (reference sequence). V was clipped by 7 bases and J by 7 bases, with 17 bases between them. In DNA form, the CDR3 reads TGTGCCAGTAAGCCGAGTTACGAAGGGAACATTCAGTACTTC. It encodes CASKPSYEGNIQYF. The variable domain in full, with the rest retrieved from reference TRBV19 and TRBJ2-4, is DGGITQSPKYLFRKEGQNVTLSCEQNLNHDAMYWYRQDPGQGLRLIYYSQIVNDFQKGDIAEGYSVSREKKESFPLTVTSAQKNPTAFYLCASKPSYEGNIQYFGAGTRLSVL.

The CDR3 sequence is CASSQRRGPPGNEQFF. The CDR3 DNA sequence: TGTGCCAGCAGCCAACGTCGGGGGCCCCCTGGGAATGAGCAGTTCTTC. The chain recombines TRBV14 with TRBJ2-1; the D gene could be TRBD1 or TRBD2 (6 bases each). The length of the CDR3 is 16 residues. Per the germline V gene, CDR1 is SGHDN and CDR2 is FVKESK. V lost 2 bases to trimming and J lost 7 bases, with 18 bases between them.

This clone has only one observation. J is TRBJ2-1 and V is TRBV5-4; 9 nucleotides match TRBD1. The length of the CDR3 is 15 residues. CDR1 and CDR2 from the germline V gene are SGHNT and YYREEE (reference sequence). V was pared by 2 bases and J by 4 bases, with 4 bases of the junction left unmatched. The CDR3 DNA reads TGTGCCAGCAGCTTCCGGGACAGGGCTTACAATGAGCAGTTCTTC. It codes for CASSFRDRAYNEQFF.

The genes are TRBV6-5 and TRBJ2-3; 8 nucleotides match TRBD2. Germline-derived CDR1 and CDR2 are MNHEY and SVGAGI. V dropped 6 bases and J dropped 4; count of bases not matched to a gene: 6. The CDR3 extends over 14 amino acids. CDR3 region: CASRPGLGADTQYF. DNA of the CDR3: TGTGCCAGCAGGCCGGGACTAGGCGCAGATACGCAGTATTTT.

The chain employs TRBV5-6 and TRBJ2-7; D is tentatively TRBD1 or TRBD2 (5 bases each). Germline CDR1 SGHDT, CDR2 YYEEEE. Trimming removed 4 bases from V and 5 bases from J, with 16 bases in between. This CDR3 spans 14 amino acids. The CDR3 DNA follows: TGTGCCAGCAGCCCCCGGCCGGGGCGGGACGAGCAGTACTTC. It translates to CASSPRPGRDEQYF.

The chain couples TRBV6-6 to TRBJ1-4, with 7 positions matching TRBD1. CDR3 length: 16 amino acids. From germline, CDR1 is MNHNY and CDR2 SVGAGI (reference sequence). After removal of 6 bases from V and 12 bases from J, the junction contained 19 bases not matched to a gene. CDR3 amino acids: CASSPTRTGIMLELFF. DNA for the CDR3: TGTGCCAGCAGCCCCACCCGGACAGGCATAATGTTGGAACTGTTTTTT.

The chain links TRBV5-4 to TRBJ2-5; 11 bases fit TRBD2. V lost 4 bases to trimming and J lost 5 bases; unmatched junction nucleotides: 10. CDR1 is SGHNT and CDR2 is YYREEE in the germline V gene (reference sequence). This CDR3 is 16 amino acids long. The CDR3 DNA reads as TGTGCCAGCAGCCAACCACTAGCGGGGGAGTCGGAGACCCAGTACTTC. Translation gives CASSQPLAGESETQYF. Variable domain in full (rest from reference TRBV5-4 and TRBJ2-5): ETGVTQSPTHLIKTRGQQVTLRCSSQSGHNTVSWYQQALGQGPQFIFQYYREEENGRGNFPPRFSGLQFPNYSSELNVNALELDDSALYLCASSQPLAGESETQYFGPGTRLLVL.

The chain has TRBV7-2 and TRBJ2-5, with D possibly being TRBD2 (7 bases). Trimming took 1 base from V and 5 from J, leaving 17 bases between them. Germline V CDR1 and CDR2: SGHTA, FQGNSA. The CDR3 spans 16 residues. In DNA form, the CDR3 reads TGTGCCAGCAGCTTAGGAGGGGGGGCCAATGTTGAGACCCAGTACTTC. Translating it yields CASSLGGGANVETQYF.

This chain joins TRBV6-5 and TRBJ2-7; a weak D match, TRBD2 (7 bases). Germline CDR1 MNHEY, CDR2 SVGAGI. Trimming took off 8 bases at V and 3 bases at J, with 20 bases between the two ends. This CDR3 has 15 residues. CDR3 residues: CASSQWGGQSYEQYF. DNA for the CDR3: TGTGCCAGCTCTCAGTGGGGGGGCCAGAGCTACGAGCAGTACTTC.

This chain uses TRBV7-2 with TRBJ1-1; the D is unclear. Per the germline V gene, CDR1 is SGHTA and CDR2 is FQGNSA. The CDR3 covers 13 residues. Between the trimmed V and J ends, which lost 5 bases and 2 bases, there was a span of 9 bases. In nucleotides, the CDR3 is TGTGCCAGCAGCAAACAAGCTAACACTGAAGCTTTCTTT. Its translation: CASSKQANTEAFF.

The CDR3 loop is CASSRQGGVVNTEAFF. In DNA form, the CDR3 reads TGTGCCAGTAGTAGGCAGGGGGGAGTCGTGAACACTGAAGCTTTCTTT. This chain links TRBV19 with TRBJ1-1; 7 bases map to TRBD1. The J segment lost 0 bases and the V segment lost 4 bases, leaving 8 bases of the junction unmatched. The CDR3 spans 16 residues. CDR1 and CDR2 (germline): LNHDA, SQIVND (reference sequence).

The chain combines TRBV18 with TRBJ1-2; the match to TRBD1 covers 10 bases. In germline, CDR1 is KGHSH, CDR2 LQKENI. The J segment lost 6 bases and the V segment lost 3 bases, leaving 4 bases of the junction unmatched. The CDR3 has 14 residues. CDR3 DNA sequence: TGTGCCAGCTCACCCCTGGACAGGGGGAATGGCTACACCTTC. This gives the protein CASSPLDRGNGYTF.

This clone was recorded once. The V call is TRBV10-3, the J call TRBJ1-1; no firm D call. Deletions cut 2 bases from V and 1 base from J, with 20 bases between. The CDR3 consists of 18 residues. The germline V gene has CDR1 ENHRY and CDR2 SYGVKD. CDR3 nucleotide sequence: TGTGCCATCAGTGAGGGTAGGGTCAGAGTCGGATGGAACACTGAAGCTTTCTTT. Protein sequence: CAISEGRVRVGWNTEAFF.

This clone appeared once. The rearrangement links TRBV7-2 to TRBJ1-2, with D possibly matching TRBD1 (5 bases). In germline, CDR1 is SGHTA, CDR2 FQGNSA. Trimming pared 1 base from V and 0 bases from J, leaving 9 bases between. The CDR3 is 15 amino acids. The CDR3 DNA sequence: TGTGCCAGCAGCTTAGTGGGGACGGCTAACTATGGCTACACCTTC. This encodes CASSLVGTANYGYTF. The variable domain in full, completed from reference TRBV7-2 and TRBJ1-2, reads GAGVSQSPSNKVTEKGKDVELRCDPISGHTALYWYRQSLGQGLEFLIYFQGNSAPDKSGLPSDRFSAERTGGSVSTLTIQRTQQEDSAVYLCASSLVGTANYGYTFGSGTRLTVV.

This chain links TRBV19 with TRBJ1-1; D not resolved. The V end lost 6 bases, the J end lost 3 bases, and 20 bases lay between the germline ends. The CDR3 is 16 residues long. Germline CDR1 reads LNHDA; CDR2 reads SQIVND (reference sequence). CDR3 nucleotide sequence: TGTGCCAGTAGGTGGTCGCCCACGACGCCCGACACTGAAGCTTTCTTT. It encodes CASRWSPTTPDTEAFF.

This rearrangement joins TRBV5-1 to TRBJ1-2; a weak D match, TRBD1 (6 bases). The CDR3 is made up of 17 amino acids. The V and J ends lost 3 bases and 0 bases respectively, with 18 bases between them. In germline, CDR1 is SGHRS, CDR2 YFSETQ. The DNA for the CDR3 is TGCGCCAGCAGCTCCGCCTTCTGGCAGGGGACTAACTATGGCTACACCTTC. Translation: CASSSAFWQGTNYGYTF.

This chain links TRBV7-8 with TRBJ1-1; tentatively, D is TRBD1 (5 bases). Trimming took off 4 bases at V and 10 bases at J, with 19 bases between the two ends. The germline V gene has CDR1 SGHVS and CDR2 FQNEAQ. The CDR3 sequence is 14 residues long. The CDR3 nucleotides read TGTGCCAGCAGCTCGGGACTGAGCTCCAAGGGAGCTTTCTTT. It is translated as CASSSGLSSKGAFF.

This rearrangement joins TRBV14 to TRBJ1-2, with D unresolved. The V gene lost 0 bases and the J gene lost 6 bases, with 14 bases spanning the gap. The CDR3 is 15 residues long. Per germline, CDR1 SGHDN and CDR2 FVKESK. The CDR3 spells CASSQDRVGGDGYTF. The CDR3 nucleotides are TGTGCCAGCAGCCAAGATAGGGTGGGCGGCGATGGCTACACCTTC.

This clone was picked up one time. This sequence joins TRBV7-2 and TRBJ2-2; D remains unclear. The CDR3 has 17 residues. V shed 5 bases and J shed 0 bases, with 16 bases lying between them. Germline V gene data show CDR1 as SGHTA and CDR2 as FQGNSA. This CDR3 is CASSLLGLGSNTGELFF. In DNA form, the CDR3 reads TGTGCCAGCAGCCTCCTCGGATTGGGCTCGAACACCGGGGAGCTGTTTTTT.

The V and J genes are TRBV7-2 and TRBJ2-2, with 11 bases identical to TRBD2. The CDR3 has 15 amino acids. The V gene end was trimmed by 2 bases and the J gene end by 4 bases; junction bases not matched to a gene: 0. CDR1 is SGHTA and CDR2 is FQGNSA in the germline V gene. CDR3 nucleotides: TGTGCCAGCAGCTTACTAGCGGGGGGCACCGGGGAGCTGTTTTTT. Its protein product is CASSLLAGGTGELFF.

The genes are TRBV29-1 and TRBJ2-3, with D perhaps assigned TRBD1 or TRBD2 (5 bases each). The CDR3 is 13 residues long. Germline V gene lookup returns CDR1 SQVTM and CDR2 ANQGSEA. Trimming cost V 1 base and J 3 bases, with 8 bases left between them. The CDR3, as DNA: TGCAGCGTTGAAGGAGGGGTTACAGATACGCAGTATTTT. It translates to CSVEGGVTDTQYF.

The CDR3 DNA sequence: TGTGCCAGCAGCTTAGCAGGGGATCAGCCCCAGCATTTT. Its protein product is CASSLAGDQPQHF. J is TRBJ1-5 and V is TRBV11-2, with D possibly matching TRBD1 (6 bases). The CDR3 runs to 13 residues. From germline, CDR1 is SGHAT and CDR2 FQNNGV. V gave up 1 base and J gave up 5 bases, with 6 bases separating them.

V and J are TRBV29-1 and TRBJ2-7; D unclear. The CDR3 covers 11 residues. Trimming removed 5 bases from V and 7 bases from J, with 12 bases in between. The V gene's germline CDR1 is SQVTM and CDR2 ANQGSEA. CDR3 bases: TGCAGCGTTTCCGGGTACAGTGAGCAGTACTTC. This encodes CSVSGYSEQYF.

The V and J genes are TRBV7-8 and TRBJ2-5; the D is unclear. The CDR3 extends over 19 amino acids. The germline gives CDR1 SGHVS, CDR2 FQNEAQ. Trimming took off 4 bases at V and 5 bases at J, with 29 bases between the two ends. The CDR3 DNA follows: TGTGCCAGCAGCTACCACCTCGCATCGTCTTGGGTAGAGGCGGAGACCCAGTACTTC. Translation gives CASSYHLASSWVEAETQYF. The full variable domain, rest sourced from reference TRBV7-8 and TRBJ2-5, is GAGVSQSPRYKVAKRGQDVALRCDPISGHVSLFWYQQALGQGPEFLTYFQNEAQLDKSGLPSDRFFAERPEGSVSTLKIQRTQQEDSAVYLCASSYHLASSWVEAETQYFGPGTRLLVL.

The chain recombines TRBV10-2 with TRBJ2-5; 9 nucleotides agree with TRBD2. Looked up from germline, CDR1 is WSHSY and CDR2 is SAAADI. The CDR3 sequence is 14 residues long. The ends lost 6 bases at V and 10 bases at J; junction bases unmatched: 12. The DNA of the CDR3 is TGCGCCAGCAGGACGAGCGGGGGGCCCCGCAACCAGTACTTC. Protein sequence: CASRTSGGPRNQYF.

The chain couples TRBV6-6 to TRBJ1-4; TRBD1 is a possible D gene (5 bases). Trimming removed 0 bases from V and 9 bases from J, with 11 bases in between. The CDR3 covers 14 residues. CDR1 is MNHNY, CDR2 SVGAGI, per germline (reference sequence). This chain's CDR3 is CASSYSRGEQKLFF. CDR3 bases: TGTGCCAGCAGTTACTCGAGGGGAGAGCAAAAACTGTTTTTT.